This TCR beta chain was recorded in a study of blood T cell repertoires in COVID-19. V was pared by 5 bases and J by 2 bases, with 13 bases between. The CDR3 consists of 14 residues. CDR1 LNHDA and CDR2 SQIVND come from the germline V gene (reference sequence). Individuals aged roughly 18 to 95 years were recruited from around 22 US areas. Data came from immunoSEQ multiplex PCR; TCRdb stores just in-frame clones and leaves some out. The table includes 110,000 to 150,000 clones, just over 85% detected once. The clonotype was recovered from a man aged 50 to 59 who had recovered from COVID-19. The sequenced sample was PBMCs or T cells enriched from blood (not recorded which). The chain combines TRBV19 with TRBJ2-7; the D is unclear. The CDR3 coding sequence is TGTGCCAGTAGTCTCCTTTGGCCAGCCTACGAGCAGTACGTC. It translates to CASSLLWPAYEQYV.